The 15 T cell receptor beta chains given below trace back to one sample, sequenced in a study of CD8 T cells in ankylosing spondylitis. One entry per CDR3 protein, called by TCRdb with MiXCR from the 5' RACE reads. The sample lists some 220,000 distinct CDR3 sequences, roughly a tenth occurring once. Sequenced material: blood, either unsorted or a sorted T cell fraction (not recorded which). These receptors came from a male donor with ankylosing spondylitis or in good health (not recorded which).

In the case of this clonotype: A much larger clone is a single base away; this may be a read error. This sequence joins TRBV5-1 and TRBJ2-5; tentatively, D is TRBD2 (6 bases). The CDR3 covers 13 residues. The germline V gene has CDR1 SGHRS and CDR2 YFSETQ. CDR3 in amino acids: CASSLGPRETQHF. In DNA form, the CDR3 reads TGCGCCAGCAGCTTGGGCCCTCGGGAGACCCAGCACTTC.

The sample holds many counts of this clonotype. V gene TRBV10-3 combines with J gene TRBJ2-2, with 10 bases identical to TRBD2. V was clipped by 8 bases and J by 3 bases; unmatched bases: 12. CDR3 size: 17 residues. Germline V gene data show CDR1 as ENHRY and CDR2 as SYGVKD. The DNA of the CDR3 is TGTGCCATCGCCCCCAACAGGCTAGCGGGAGACACCGGGGAGCTGTTTTTT. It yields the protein CAIAPNRLAGDTGELFF.

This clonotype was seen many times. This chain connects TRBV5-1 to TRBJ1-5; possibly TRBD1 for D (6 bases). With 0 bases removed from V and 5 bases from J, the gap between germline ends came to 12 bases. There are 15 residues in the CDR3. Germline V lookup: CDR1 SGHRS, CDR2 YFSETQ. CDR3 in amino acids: CASSLDGQGYQPQHF. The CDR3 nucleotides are TGCGCCAGCAGCTTGGATGGCCAGGGGTATCAGCCCCAGCATTTT.

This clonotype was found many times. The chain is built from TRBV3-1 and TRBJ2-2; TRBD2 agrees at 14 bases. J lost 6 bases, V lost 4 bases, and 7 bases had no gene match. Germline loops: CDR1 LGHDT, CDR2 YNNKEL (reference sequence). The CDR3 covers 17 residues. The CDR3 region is CASSPRGTSGGAGELFF. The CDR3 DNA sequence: TGTGCCAGCAGCCCCCGAGGGACTAGCGGGGGAGCCGGGGAGCTGTTTTTT.

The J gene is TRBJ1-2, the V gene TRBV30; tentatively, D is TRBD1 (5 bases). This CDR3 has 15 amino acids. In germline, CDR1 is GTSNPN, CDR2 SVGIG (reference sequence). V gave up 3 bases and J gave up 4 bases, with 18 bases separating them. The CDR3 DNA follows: TGTGCCTGGAGCCGCCCAGGGATGGAGCCCTATGGCTACACCTTC. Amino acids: CAWSRPGMEPYGYTF.

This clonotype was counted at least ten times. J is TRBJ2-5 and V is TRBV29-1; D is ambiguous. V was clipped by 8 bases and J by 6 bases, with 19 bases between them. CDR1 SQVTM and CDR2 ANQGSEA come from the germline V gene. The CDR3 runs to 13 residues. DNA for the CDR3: TGCAGCCAAGGAGACCCGGGTGGGAAGACCCAGTACTTC. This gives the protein CSQGDPGGKTQYF. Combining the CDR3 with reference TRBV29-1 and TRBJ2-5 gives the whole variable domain SAVISQKPSRDICQRGTSLTIQCQVDSQVTMMFWYRQQPGQSLTLIATANQGSEATYESGFVIDKFPISRPNLTFSTLTVSNMSPEDSSIYLCSQGDPGGKTQYFGPGTRLLVL.

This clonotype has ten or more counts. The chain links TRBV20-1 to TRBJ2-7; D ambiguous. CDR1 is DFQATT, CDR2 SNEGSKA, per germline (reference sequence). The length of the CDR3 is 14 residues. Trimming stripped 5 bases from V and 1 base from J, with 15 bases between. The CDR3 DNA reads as TGCAGTGCTCCCCGTAGCAGCCCATCCTACGAGCAGTACTTC. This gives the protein CSAPRSSPSYEQYF.

CDR3 loop: CATANGGSNQPQHF. CDR3 DNA sequence: TGTGCCACCGCTAACGGGGGTAGCAATCAGCCCCAGCATTTT. The chain combines TRBV19 with TRBJ1-5, with a weak D call TRBD1 (5 bases). In germline, CDR1 is LNHDA, CDR2 SQIVND (reference sequence). V dropped 10 bases and J dropped 0 bases, with 13 bases sitting between them. The CDR3 length is 14 residues.

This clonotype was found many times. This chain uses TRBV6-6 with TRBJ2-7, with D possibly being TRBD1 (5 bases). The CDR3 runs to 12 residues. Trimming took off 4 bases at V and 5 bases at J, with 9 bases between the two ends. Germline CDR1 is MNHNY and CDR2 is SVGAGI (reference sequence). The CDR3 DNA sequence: TGTGCCAGCAGTTCGCAAGGGGACGAGCAGTACTTC. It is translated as CASSSQGDEQYF.

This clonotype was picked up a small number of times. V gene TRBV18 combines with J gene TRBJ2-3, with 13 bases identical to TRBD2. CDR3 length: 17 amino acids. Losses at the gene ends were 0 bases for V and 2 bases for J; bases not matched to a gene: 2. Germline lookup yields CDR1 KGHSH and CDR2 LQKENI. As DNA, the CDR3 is TGTGCCAGCTCACCACCCGGGACTAGCGGGGTCACAGATACGCAGTATTTT. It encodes CASSPPGTSGVTDTQYF. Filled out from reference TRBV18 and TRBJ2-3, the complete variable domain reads NAGVMQNPRHLVRRRGQEARLRCSPMKGHSHVYWYRQLPEEGLKFMVYLQKENIIDESGMPKERFSAEFPKEGPSILRIQQVVRGDSAAYFCASSPPGTSGVTDTQYFGPGTRLTVL.

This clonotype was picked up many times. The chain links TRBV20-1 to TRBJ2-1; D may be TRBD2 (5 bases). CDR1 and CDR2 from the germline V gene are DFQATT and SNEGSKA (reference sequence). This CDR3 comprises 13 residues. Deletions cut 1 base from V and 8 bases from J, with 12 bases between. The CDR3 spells CSARGLARYEQFF. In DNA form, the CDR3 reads TGCAGTGCTAGAGGGCTAGCAAGGTATGAGCAGTTCTTC.

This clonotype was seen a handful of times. In nucleotides, the CDR3 is TGCGCCAGCAGCCAAGGAGCGGGCCGGGATGAAAAACTGTTTTTT. Translation gives CASSQGAGRDEKLFF. The rearrangement joins TRBV4-1 to TRBJ1-4; D is ambiguous. Germline CDR1 is MGHRA and CDR2 is YSYEKL. V was shortened by 1 base and J by 6 bases, with 12 bases between the two germline ends. This CDR3 is 15 amino acids long.

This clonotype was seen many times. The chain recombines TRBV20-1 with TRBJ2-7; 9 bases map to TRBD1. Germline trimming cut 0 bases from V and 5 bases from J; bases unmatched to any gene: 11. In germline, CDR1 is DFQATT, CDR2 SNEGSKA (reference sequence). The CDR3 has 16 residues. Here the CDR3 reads CSARDGSRDRANEQYF. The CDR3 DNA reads TGCAGTGCTAGAGATGGTAGTCGGGACAGGGCCAACGAGCAGTACTTC.

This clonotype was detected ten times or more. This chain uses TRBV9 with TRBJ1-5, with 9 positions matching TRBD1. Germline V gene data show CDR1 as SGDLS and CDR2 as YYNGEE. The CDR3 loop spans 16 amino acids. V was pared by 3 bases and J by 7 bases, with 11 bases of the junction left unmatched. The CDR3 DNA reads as TGTGCCAGCAGCGCCGGGACAGGGAGTGTTGGACAGCCCCAGCATTTT. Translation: CASSAGTGSVGQPQHF.

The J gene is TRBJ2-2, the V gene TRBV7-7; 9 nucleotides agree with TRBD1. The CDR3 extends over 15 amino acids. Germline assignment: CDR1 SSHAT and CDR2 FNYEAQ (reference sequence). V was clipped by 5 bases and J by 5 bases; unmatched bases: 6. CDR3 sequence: CASSARTGVTGELFF. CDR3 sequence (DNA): TGTGCCAGCAGCGCCCGGACAGGGGTTACCGGGGAGCTGTTTTTT.